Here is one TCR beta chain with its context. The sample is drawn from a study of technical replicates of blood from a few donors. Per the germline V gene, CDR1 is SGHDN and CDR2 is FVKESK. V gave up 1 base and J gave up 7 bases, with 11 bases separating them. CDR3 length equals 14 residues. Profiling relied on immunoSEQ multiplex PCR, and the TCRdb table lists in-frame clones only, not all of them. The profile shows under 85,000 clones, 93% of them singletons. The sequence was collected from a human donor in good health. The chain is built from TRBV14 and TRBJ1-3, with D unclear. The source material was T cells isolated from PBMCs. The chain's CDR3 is CASSQVSGSNTIYF. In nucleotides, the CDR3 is TGTGCCAGCAGCCAAGTCTCTGGGAGCAACACCATATATTTT.